This note documents a single TCR beta chain sequence. Antigen: not known. Next came a second PCR, run for roughly 6 to 11 cycles, which used a sample-barcoded 5' primer along with a J-beta primer mix. TCRdb analysed the 5' RACE reads with MiXCR anew, one entry per CDR3 protein. Of 1.5 million to 2 million distinct CDR3 sequences in the sample, 28% were seen once. This record comes from a study of blood T cells in healthy people across ages. Study results and limitations: Correlation between TCR beta diversity and naive T cell percentage was strong. With age, beta diversity per million T cells declined roughly linearly, significantly by approximately 40.

Healthy Caucasian individuals from Russia aged about 6 to 100 were enrolled as donors. Researchers collected approximately 9.5 milliliters of peripheral blood from every single donor. The sequenced sample consisted of blood. The sequence derives from a woman aged 25-40 years in good health.

This chain's CDR3 is CASSRRDRGFLYF. The CDR3 DNA reads as TGTGCCAGCAGCCGCCGGGACAGGGGCTTTTTGTACTTC. The V gene is TRBV14, the J gene TRBJ2-7; 10 bases are shared with TRBD1. Germline V gives CDR1 SGHDN, CDR2 FVKESK. Trimming at V came to 4 bases and at J to 12 bases, leaving 9 bases not matched to a gene. CDR3 length: 13 residues.